The count of the clone carrying this TCR beta chain is one. Antigen specificity is unknown. The data are from a study of cytomegalovirus exposure and HLA in healthy donors. At the level of the study: There were 350 to 400 genotyped donors. Of these, 75% to 85% fell in the genetic ancestry cluster associated with self-reported Caucasian donors.

Study results and limitations: Highly shared variants forming one cluster were likely a sequencing artifact. Earlier analysis yielded a pattern in which most TCR beta V segments were productive about 90% or about 30% of the time. In vitro assays verified that three CMV-associated chains recognized CMV antigens specifically.

The PCR made use of 60 Vbeta and 13 Jbeta primers. The table came from immunoSEQ multiplex PCR; TCRdb's copy has only in-frame clones and leaves some out. The sample contains some 91,000 clones, about 80% of which appear only once. CDR3 length: 14 residues. Germline loops: CDR1 GTSNPN, CDR2 SVGIG (reference sequence). With 4 bases clipped from V and 7 bases from J, the junction kept 9 bases outside the gene matches. The chain carries TRBV30 and TRBJ2-1; 8 bases agree with TRBD2. This sequence was found in a woman aged 55-69 years in good health and CMV-seronegative. The sample consisted of PBMCs. CDR3 loop: CAWTHGGAGNEQFF. The CDR3, as DNA: TGTGCCTGGACCCACGGGGGGGCGGGGAATGAGCAGTTCTTC.